This record covers a single T cell receptor (beta chain). The sample comes from a study of response to subunit inactivated influenza vaccine. Trimming took off 4 bases at V and 4 bases at J, with 10 bases between the two ends. The CDR3 loop spans 14 amino acids. Germline V gene sequence: CDR1 SGHAT, CDR2 FQNNGV. TCRdb reprocessed the RT-PCR reads via MiXCR and lists one record per CDR3 protein. The sample lists 500,000 to 550,000 distinct CDR3 sequences, under 30% occurring once. These same records also appear under a second study, on T cells expressing NK-cell markers. That source notes: Synthesis of TCR beta cDNA relied on 5'RACE template switching carrying UMIs. Researchers got TCR beta repertoires out of sorted CD3+CD56+NKG2C+, CD3+CD56+NKG2C- and CD3+CD56-NKG2C+ T cells. About six donors showed dominant NKG2C+ clonotypes comprising roughly 1.0-7.0% of their CD8+ T cells. Four donors likewise had their CD3+CD56-NKG2C+ fraction led by these clonotypes.

The sequence was collected from a man in his fifties who received an inactivated influenza vaccine. This specimen was CD4+ T cells sorted from PBMCs, taken 11 to 12 days after vaccination. This sequence joins TRBV11-2 and TRBJ2-2; no definite D call. The CDR3 DNA sequence: TGTGCCAGCAGCTCCCCCCGAGGCACCGGGGAGCTGTTTTTT. It yields the protein CASSSPRGTGELFF.